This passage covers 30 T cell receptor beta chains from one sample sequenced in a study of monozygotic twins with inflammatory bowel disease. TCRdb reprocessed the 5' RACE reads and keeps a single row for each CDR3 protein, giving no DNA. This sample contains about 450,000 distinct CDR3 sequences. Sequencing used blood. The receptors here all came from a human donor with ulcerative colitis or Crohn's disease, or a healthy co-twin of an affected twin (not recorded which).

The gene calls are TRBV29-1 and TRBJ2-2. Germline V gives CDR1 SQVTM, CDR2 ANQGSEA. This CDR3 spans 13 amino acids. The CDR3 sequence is CSVEQSNTGELFF.

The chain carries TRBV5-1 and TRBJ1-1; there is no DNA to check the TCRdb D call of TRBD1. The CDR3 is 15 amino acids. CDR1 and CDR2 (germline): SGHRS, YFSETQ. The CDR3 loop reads CASSLTPGQGNEAFF.

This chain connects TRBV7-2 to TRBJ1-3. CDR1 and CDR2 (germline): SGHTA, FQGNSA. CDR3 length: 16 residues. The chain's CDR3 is CASSLGAGNSGNTIYF.

CDR3 sequence: CAISGRFSDHEQYF. This rearrangement joins TRBV10-3 to TRBJ2-7; TCRdb calls TRBD2, which cannot be checked without DNA. Germline values: CDR1 ENHRY, CDR2 SYGVKD. CDR3 length equals 14 residues.

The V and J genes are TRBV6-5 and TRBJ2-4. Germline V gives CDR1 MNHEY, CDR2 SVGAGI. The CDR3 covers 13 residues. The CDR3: CASTGVTKNIQYF.

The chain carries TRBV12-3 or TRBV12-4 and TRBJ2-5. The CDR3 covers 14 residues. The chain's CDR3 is CASSRWEVGETQYF.

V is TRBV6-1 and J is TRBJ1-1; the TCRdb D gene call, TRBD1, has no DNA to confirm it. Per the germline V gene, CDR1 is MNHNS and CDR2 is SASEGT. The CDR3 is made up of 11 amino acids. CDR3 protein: CASSPNRVAFF.

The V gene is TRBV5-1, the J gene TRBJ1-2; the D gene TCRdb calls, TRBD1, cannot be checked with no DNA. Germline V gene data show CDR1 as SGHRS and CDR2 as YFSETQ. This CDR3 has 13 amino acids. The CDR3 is CASSLDVTEGYTF.

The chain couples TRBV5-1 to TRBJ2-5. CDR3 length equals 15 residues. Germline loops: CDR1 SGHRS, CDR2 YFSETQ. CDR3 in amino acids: CASSLGHSQQETQYF.

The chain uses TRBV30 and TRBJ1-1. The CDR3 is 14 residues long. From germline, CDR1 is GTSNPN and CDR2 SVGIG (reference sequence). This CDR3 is CAWNRALMNTEAFF.

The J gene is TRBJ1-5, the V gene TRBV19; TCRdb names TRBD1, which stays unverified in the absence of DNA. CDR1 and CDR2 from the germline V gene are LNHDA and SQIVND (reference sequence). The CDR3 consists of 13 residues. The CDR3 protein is CASSTGYRQPQHF. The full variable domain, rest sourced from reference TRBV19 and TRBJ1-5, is DGGITQSPKYLFRKEGQNVTLSCEQNLNHDAMYWYRQDPGQGLRLIYYSQIVNDFQKGDIAEGYSVSREKKESFPLTVTSAQKNPTAFYLCASSTGYRQPQHFGDGTRLSIL.

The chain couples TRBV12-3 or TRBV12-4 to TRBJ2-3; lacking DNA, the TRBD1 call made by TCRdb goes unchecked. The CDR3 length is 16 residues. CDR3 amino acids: CASTLRVRGPADTQYF.

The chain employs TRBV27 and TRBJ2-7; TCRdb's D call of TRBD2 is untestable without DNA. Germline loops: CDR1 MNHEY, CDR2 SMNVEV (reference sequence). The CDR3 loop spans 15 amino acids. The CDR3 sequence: CASSLLGALPYEQYF.

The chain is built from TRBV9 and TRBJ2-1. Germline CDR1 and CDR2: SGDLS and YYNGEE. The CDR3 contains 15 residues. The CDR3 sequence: CASSPTGASYNEQFF.

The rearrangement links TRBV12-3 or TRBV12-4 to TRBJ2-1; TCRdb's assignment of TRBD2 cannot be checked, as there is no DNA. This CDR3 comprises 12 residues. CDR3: CASSGPSAEQFF.

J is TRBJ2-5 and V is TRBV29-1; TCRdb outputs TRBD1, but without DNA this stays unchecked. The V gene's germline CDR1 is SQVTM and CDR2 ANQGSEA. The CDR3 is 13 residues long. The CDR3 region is CSVSRSGGETQYF.

CDR3 residues: CASSVAGGPYEQYF. This rearrangement joins TRBV4-1 to TRBJ2-7; TCRdb picks TRBD2, but there is no DNA to check that call. Germline CDR1 MGHRA, CDR2 YSYEKL. This CDR3 has 14 amino acids.

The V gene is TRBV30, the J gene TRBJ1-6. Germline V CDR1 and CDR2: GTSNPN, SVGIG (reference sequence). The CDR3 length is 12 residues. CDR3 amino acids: CAWRTSQRPLHF.

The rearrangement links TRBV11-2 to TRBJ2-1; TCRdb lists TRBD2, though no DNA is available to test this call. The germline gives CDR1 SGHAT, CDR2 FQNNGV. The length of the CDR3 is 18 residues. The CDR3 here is CASSLMTFTSGGPHEQFF.

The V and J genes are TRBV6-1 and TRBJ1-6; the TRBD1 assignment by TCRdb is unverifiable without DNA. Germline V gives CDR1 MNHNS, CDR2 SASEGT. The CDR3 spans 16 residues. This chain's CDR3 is CASGRKGGSGNSPLHF.

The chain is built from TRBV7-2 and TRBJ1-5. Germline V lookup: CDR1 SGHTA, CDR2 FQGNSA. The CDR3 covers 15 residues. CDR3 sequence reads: CASSLGRRSNQPQHF.

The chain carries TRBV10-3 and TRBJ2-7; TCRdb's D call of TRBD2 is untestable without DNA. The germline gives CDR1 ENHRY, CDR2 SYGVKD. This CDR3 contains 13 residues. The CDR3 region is CAISPDSGYEQYF.

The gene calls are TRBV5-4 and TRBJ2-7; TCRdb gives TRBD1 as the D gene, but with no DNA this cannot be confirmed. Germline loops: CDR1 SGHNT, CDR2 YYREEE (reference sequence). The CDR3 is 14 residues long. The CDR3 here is CASSLGQGIYEQYF.

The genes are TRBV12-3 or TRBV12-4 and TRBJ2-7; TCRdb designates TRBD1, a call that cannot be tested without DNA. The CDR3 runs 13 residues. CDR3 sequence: CASSVRGPVEQYF.

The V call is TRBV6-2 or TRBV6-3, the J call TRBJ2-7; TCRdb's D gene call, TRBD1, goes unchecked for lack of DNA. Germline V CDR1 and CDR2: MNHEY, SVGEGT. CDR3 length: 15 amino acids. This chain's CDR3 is CASSYSGTTEGEQYF.

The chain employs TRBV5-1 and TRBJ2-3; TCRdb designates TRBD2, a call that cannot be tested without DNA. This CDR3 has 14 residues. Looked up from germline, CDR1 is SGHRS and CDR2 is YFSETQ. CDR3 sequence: CASSEGGFQDTQYF.

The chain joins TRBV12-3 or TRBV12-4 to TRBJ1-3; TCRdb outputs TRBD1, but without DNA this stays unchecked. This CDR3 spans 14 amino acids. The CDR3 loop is CASRATGSGNTIYF.

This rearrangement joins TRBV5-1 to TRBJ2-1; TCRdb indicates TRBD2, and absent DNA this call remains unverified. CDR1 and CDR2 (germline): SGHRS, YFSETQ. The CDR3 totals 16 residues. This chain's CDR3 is CASTLAGGPVGNEQFF.

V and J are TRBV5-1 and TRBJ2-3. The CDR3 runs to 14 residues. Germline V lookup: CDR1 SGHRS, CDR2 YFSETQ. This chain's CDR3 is CASSFRSATDTQYF.

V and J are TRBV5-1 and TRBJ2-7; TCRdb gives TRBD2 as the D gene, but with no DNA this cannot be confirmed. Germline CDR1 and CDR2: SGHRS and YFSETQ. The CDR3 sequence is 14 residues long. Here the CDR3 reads CASRITSGGYEQYF.